This is a list of T cell receptor beta chains from one sample in a study of cytomegalovirus exposure and HLA in healthy donors. Repertoires were generated with immunoSEQ multiplex PCR, while TCRdb's copy carries only in-frame clones and drops some. The data hold roughly 100,000 clones, with around 79% observed a single time. Sequencing input: PBMCs. The receptors were gathered from a woman between 40 and 55 years old in good health and CMV-seronegative. The CDR3 runs from the conserved cysteine through the conserved F or W. The order of the fields is V gene, J gene, D gene, clone size, CDR3 protein, CDR3 DNA. The D gene is left open where the match is weak. A row's size may be missing; if present it is once, few, many or a size class.

V gene: TRBV7-3
J gene: TRBJ2-1
D gene: .
clone size: .
CDR3 protein: CASSPDWSNEQFF
CDR3 DNA: TGTGCCAGCAGCCCAGACTGGAGCAATGAGCAGTTCTTC

V gene: TRBV6-6
J gene: TRBJ1-2
D gene: TRBD1
clone size: .
CDR3 protein: CASIPTGDYYGYTF
CDR3 DNA: TGTGCCAGCATCCCCACAGGGGACTACTATGGCTACACCTTC

V gene: TRBV5-1
J gene: TRBJ2-5
D gene: TRBD2
clone size: .
CDR3 protein: CASSLAGGGAWETQYF
CDR3 DNA: TGCGCCAGCAGCTTGGCTGGCGGGGGGGCTTGGGAGACCCAGTACTTC

V gene: TRBV9
J gene: TRBJ1-6
D gene: .
clone size: once
CDR3 protein: CASSPPGQDSPLHF
CDR3 DNA: TGTGCCAGCAGCCCCCCAGGTCAGGATTCACCCCTCCACTTT

V gene: TRBV4-1
J gene: TRBJ2-2
D gene: TRBD2
clone size: .
CDR3 protein: CASSPGTSGANTGELFF
CDR3 DNA: TGCGCCAGCAGCCCAGGGACTAGCGGAGCGAACACCGGGGAGCTGTTTTTT

V gene: TRBV5-1
J gene: TRBJ2-7
D gene: .
clone size: .
CDR3 protein: CASQVWQGGNEQYF
CDR3 DNA: TGCGCCAGCCAAGTTTGGCAGGGTGGTAACGAGCAGTACTTC

V gene: TRBV5-1
J gene: TRBJ2-7
D gene: .
clone size: .
CDR3 protein: CASSGTGLSAYEQYF
CDR3 DNA: TGCGCCAGCAGCGGAACAGGGTTATCGGCGTACGAGCAGTACTTC

V gene: TRBV5-1
J gene: TRBJ2-7
D gene: TRBD1
clone size: .
CDR3 protein: CASSAGQGSSYEQYF
CDR3 DNA: TGCGCCAGCAGCGCTGGACAGGGAAGTAGTTACGAGCAGTACTTC

V gene: TRBV7-8
J gene: TRBJ2-2
D gene: .
clone size: .
CDR3 protein: CASSFLSQGINTGELFF
CDR3 DNA: TGTGCCAGCAGCTTTTTATCTCAGGGTATTAACACCGGGGAGCTGTTTTTT

V gene: TRBV6-6
J gene: TRBJ2-7
D gene: .
clone size: .
CDR3 protein: CASSTQGTATYEQYF
CDR3 DNA: TGTGCCAGCAGTACACAGGGAACAGCGACCTACGAGCAGTACTTC

V gene: TRBV15
J gene: TRBJ2-5
D gene: TRBD1
clone size: .
CDR3 protein: CATSSWTGWETQYF
CDR3 DNA: TGTGCCACCAGCTCCTGGACAGGCTGGGAGACCCAGTACTTC

V gene: TRBV18
J gene: TRBJ2-3
D gene: TRBD1
clone size: .
CDR3 protein: CASSPRRQGLTDTQYF
CDR3 DNA: TGTGCCAGCTCACCCAGGCGACAGGGGTTGACAGATACGCAGTATTTT

V gene: TRBV13
J gene: TRBJ1-1
D gene: .
clone size: .
CDR3 protein: CASSLRSQMNTEAFF
CDR3 DNA: TGTGCCAGCAGCTTAAGGAGCCAGATGAACACTGAAGCTTTCTTT

V gene: TRBV28
J gene: TRBJ1-1
D gene: .
clone size: .
CDR3 protein: CASSSRRGAFF
CDR3 DNA: TGTGCCAGCAGTTCCCGTCGGGGAGCTTTCTTT

V gene: TRBV7-3
J gene: TRBJ1-1
D gene: .
clone size: .
CDR3 protein: CATKDSRNTEAFF
CDR3 DNA: TGTGCCACCAAGGACAGCAGGAACACTGAAGCTTTCTTT

V gene: TRBV7-9
J gene: TRBJ2-3
D gene: TRBD2
clone size: .
CDR3 protein: CASSKIPAGGGAVGDTQYF
CDR3 DNA: TGTGCCAGCAGCAAGATACCCGCGGGCGGGGGGGCAGTAGGAGATACGCAGTATTTT

V gene: TRBV7-2
J gene: TRBJ1-5
D gene: TRBD1
clone size: few
CDR3 protein: CASSSSTGGNQPQHF
CDR3 DNA: TGTGCCAGCAGCTCCTCGACAGGGGGCAATCAGCCCCAGCATTTT

V gene: TRBV19
J gene: TRBJ2-3
D gene: .
clone size: .
CDR3 protein: CASREWGVGDVGTDTQYF
CDR3 DNA: TGTGCCAGTAGAGAATGGGGCGTGGGTGATGTGGGCACAGATACGCAGTATTTT

V gene: TRBV18
J gene: TRBJ1-3
D gene: .
clone size: .
CDR3 protein: CASSRDKSSGNTIYF
CDR3 DNA: TGTGCCAGCTCACGGGACAAGAGCTCTGGAAACACCATATATTTT

V gene: TRBV6-1
J gene: TRBJ2-3
D gene: .
clone size: few
CDR3 protein: CASSDRGDTDTQYF
CDR3 DNA: TGTGCCAGCAGTGACAGGGGCGACACAGATACGCAGTATTTT

V gene: TRBV12-5
J gene: TRBJ2-7
D gene: .
clone size: .
CDR3 protein: CASGLEGEQYF
CDR3 DNA: TGTGCTAGTGGTTTGGAGGGGGAGCAGTACTTC

V gene: TRBV5-6
J gene: TRBJ2-1
D gene: .
clone size: .
CDR3 protein: CASSLIRYNEQFF
CDR3 DNA: TGTGCCAGCAGCTTGATACGGTACAATGAGCAGTTCTTC

V gene: TRBV7-9
J gene: TRBJ2-1
D gene: TRBD1
clone size: .
CDR3 protein: CASSLAGTGQFF
CDR3 DNA: TGTGCCAGCAGCTTAGCCGGGACAGGGCAGTTCTTC

V gene: TRBV7-2
J gene: TRBJ1-2
D gene: .
clone size: .
CDR3 protein: CASSLEAYGYTF
CDR3 DNA: TGTGCCAGCAGCTTAGAAGCTTATGGCTACACCTTC

V gene: TRBV4-1
J gene: TRBJ1-5
D gene: .
clone size: .
CDR3 protein: CASSQDVVRARYDQPQHF
CDR3 DNA: TGCGCCAGCAGCCAAGATGTGGTCAGGGCAAGGTACGATCAGCCCCAGCATTTT

V gene: TRBV9
J gene: TRBJ1-4
D gene: .
clone size: .
CDR3 protein: CASSAGGGRANEKLFF
CDR3 DNA: TGTGCCAGCAGCGCCGGCGGCGGGCGGGCTAATGAAAAACTGTTTTTT

V gene: TRBV25-1
J gene: TRBJ1-1
D gene: TRBD1
clone size: once
CDR3 protein: CASRAGGPEAFF
CDR3 DNA: TGTGCCAGCAGGGCAGGGGGCCCTGAAGCTTTCTTT

V gene: TRBV6-5
J gene: TRBJ1-3
D gene: .
clone size: .
CDR3 protein: CASRISTGSGNTIYF
CDR3 DNA: TGTGCCAGCAGGATATCGACAGGCTCTGGAAACACCATATATTTT